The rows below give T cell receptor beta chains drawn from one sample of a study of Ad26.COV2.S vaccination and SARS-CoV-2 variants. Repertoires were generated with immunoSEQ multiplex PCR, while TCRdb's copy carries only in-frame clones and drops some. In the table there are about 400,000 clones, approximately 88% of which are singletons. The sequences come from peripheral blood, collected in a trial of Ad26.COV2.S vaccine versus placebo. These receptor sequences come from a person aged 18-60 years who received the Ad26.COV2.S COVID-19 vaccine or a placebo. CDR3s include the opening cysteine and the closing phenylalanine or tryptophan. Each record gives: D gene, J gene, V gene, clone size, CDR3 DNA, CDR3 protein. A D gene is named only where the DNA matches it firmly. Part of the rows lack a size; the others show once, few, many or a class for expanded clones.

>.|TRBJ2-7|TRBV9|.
TGTGCCAGCAGCGTGTGGGGAAGCTCCTACGAGCAGTACTTC
CASSVWGSSYEQYF
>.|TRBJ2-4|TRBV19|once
TGTGCCAGTCAGGGGGGCCTGGGGTTTAGAGCCAAAAACATTCAGTACTTC
CASQGGLGFRAKNIQYF
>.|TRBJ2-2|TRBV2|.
TGTGCCAGCAGAGGGGGAGACCGGGGGGTCACCGGGGAGCTGTTTTTT
CASRGGDRGVTGELFF
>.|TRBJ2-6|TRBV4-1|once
TGCGCCAGCAGCCAAGAAGGGGCCCAGGGGATCCCCTCTGGGGCCAACGTCCTGACTTTC
CASSQEGAQGIPSGANVLTF
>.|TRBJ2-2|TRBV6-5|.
TGTGCCAGCAGTTACGGCAGGGCAGAAACCGGGGAGCTGTTTTTT
CASSYGRAETGELFF
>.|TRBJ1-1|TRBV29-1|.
TGCAGCTCCCAAAGCGGGGAAACTGAAGCTTTCTTT
CSSQSGETEAFF
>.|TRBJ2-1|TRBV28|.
TGTGCCAGCGAGAGCCACAGCGGTCCCTACAATGAGCAGTTCTTC
CASESHSGPYNEQFF
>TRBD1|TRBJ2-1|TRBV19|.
TGTGCCAGTAGTATAGGGAGACAGGGATACAATGAGCAGTTCTTC
CASSIGRQGYNEQFF
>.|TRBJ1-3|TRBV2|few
TGTGCCAGCACGGGACGGCTAAGGGGAAACACCATATATTTT
CASTGRLRGNTIYF
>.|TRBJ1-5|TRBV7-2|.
TGTGCCAGCAGCTTAGCGGGGATGGGTCAGCCCCAGCATTTT
CASSLAGMGQPQHF
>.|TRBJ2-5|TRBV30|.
TGTGCCTGGAGTTTGGAGGGGGAGACCCAGTACTTC
CAWSLEGETQYF
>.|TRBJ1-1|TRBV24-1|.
TGTGCCACCCAGGGGTGGGGGAACACTGAAGCTTTCTTT
CATQGWGNTEAFF
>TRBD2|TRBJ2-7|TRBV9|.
TGTGCCAGCAGCGTAGGACTAGCGGATGGCTACGAGCAGTACTTC
CASSVGLADGYEQYF
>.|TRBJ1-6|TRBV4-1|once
TGCGCCAGCAGCCAAGTGGACGGAGGAAATTCACCCCTCCACTTT
CASSQVDGGNSPLHF
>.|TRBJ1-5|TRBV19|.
TGTGCCAGTAGTATTGGGGCAGGGAGCAATCAGCCCCAGCATTTT
CASSIGAGSNQPQHF
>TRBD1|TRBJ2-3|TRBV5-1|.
TGCGCCAGCAGCTTGGGACAGGGGACTAGCACAGATACGCAGTATTTT
CASSLGQGTSTDTQYF
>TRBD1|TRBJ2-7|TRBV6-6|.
TGTGCCAGCAGGGCGACAGGGGGCTCGGACGAGCAGTACTTC
CASRATGGSDEQYF
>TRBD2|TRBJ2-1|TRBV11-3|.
TGTGCCAGCAGCTTAGCATTAGCGGGGTACGATGAGCAGTTCTTC
CASSLALAGYDEQFF
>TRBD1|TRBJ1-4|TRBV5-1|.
TGCGCCAGCAGCTTGGATGGGACAGGGACTGAAAAACTGTTTTTT
CASSLDGTGTEKLFF
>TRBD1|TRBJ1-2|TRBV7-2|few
TGTGCCAGCAGAAGAGACAGGGCTGGGAACTATGGCTACACCTTC
CASRRDRAGNYGYTF
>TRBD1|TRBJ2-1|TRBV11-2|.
TGTGCCAGCAGCGCCGACAGGGTAGGTAATGAGCAGTTCTTC
CASSADRVGNEQFF
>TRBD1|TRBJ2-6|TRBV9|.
TGTGCCAGCAGCACACGGACAGGGCTCTCTGGGGCCAACGTCCTGACTTTC
CASSTRTGLSGANVLTF
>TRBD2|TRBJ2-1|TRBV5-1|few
TGCGCCAGCAGTCGTAGCGGGGGAATAAATGAGCAGTTCTTC
CASSRSGGINEQFF
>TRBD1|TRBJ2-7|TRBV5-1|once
TGCGCCAGCAGCTCGGACAGGCGCCCCTACGAGCAGTACTTC
CASSSDRRPYEQYF
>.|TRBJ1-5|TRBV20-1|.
TGCAGTGCTAGTCTGGGCGACGGGTATCAGCCCCAGCATTTT
CSASLGDGYQPQHF
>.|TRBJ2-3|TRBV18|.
TGTGCCAGCTCACCCAATGAGGGGGGCGGCACAGATACGCAGTATTTT
CASSPNEGGGTDTQYF
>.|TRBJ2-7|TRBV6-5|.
TGTGCCAGCAGTTATTTGTGTTACGAGCAGTACTTC
CASSYLCYEQYF
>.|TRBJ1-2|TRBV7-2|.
TGTGCCAGCAGCCGGCGGAATGGGGGGGAGGTGGATGGCTACACCTTC
CASSRRNGGEVDGYTF
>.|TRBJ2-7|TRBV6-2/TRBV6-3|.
TGTGCCAGCAGCGCCCCCGCCCAGGGGTGGGAGCAGTACTTC
CASSAPAQGWEQYF
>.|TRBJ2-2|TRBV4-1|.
TGCGCCAGCAGCCAGATCAGGGTAGCGAACACCGGGGAGCTGTTTTTT
CASSQIRVANTGELFF
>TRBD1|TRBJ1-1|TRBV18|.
TGTGCCAGCTCAGCGGCAGGGGGGGGTATTGAAGCTTTCTTT
CASSAAGGGIEAFF
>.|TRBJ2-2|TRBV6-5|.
TGTGCCAGCTCTAGAGGGCGGAACACCGGGGAGCTGTTTTTT
CASSRGRNTGELFF
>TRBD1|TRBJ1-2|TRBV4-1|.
TGCGCCAGCAGCCAAGGGGGGACAGGGTCGGATGGCTACACCTTC
CASSQGGTGSDGYTF
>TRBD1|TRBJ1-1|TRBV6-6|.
TGTGCCAGCAGTTTGAAACAGGGGGTGAACACTGAAGCTTTCTTT
CASSLKQGVNTEAFF
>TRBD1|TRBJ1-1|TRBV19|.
TGTGCCAGTCTGAACAGGGGAACTGAAGCTTTCTTT
CASLNRGTEAFF
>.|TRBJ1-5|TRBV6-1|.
TGTGCCAGCAGTGATACCGTAGGTGTATGGGAAAATCAGCCCCAGCATTTT
CASSDTVGVWENQPQHF
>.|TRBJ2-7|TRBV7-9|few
TGTGCCAGCAGCTTAACTCTAAGCTCCTACGAGCAGTACTTC
CASSLTLSSYEQYF
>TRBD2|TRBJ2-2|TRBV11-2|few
TGTGCCAGCAGCTTTAGCGGGGGGGCCTACACCGGGGAGCTGTTTTTT
CASSFSGGAYTGELFF